Sequencing of this T cell receptor beta chain was carried out in a study of T cells expressing NK-cell markers. For TCR beta, cDNA was produced by 5'RACE template switching with UMIs. After re-calling the 5' RACE reads, TCRdb lists one entry per CDR3 protein, DNA absent. Its clone listing holds about 150,000 distinct CDR3 sequences. The CDR3 extends over 15 amino acids. In germline, CDR1 is KGHDR, CDR2 SFDVKD. The TCR was taken from a woman aged 45-65 years in good health. The gene calls are TRBV24-1 and TRBJ2-2. Input material: blood T cells: a sorted CD56 or NKG2C T cell subset, CD4+ or CD8+ T cells, or bulk PBMC T cells (not recorded which). CDR3 amino acids: CATSDLGYAGELFFF.